The rows below give T cell receptor beta chains drawn from one sample of a study of T-cell memory formation after mild COVID-19. MiXCR, run by TCRdb on the 5' RACE reads, gives a single entry per CDR3 protein. Altogether a few hundred thousand distinct CDR3 sequences are present, less than 25% being singletons, with the ten largest covering about 8.4%. Sequenced material: PBMCs or a T cell subset sorted from them (not recorded which). These receptors all stem from an adult woman who had mild COVID-19 (a few samples of this study predate the infection). Cell type and time point are not known. Both conserved end residues are part of each CDR3. D genes are given only for firm matches. Clone size is stated in some rows and not others, as once, few, many or a class when expanded.

J gene: TRBJ1-4; V gene: TRBV24-1; clone size: many; D gene: TRBD1; CDR3 protein: CATSDTGTGDEKLFF; CDR3 DNA: TGTGCCACCAGTGACACCGGGACAGGGGATGAAAAACTGTTTTTT
J gene: TRBJ2-7; V gene: TRBV11-2; clone size: NA; D gene: TRBD2; CDR3 protein: CASSLTRLAGKAQYF; CDR3 DNA: TGTGCCAGCAGCTTAACCAGACTAGCGGGAAAGGCGCAGTACTTC
J gene: TRBJ1-1; V gene: TRBV5-4; clone size: NA; D gene: NA; CDR3 protein: CASSLVRQAYTEAFF; CDR3 DNA: TGTGCCAGCAGCTTGGTTCGACAGGCGTACACTGAAGCTTTCTTT
J gene: TRBJ2-1; V gene: TRBV4-1; clone size: few; D gene: TRBD2; CDR3 protein: CASSQAGLPNEQFF; CDR3 DNA: TGCGCCAGCAGCCAAGCGGGACTACCAAATGAGCAGTTCTTC
J gene: TRBJ2-3; V gene: TRBV7-3; clone size: NA; D gene: TRBD2; CDR3 protein: CASSPGGGSITDTQYF; CDR3 DNA: TGTGCCAGCAGCCCGGGAGGAGGGAGTATCACAGATACGCAGTATTTT
J gene: TRBJ1-1; V gene: TRBV3-1; clone size: few; D gene: NA; CDR3 protein: CASSGRGSVTEAFF; CDR3 DNA: TGTGCCAGCAGCGGCAGGGGTAGTGTCACTGAAGCTTTCTTT
J gene: TRBJ2-3; V gene: TRBV7-3; clone size: few; D gene: TRBD2; CDR3 protein: CASSFGASGRDTQYF; CDR3 DNA: TGTGCCAGCAGCTTCGGGGCTAGCGGTCGAGATACGCAGTATTTT
J gene: TRBJ2-1; V gene: TRBV7-2; clone size: NA; D gene: TRBD2; CDR3 protein: CASSLGGLAYEQFF; CDR3 DNA: TGTGCCAGCAGCTTAGGGGGACTAGCGTATGAGCAGTTCTTC
J gene: TRBJ1-1; V gene: TRBV30; clone size: few; D gene: TRBD1; CDR3 protein: CAWSAQTGGYVNTEAFF; CDR3 DNA: TGTGCCTGGAGTGCCCAGACAGGGGGATACGTGAACACTGAAGCTTTCTTT
J gene: TRBJ1-6; V gene: TRBV5-1; clone size: NA; D gene: NA; CDR3 protein: CASSLGGAGSPLHF; CDR3 DNA: TGCGCCAGCAGCTTGGGAGGGGCCGGCTCACCCCTCCACTTT
J gene: TRBJ2-7; V gene: TRBV27; clone size: NA; D gene: NA; CDR3 protein: CASSLTPTYEQYF; CDR3 DNA: TGTGCCAGCAGTTTAACCCCGACCTACGAGCAGTACTTC
J gene: TRBJ2-3; V gene: TRBV2; clone size: NA; D gene: NA; CDR3 protein: CASSENGVPHRDTQYF; CDR3 DNA: TGTGCCAGCAGTGAAAATGGGGTTCCCCACAGGGATACGCAGTATTTT
J gene: TRBJ2-3; V gene: TRBV4-3; clone size: many; D gene: NA; CDR3 protein: CASSTRTGSTDTQYF; CDR3 DNA: TGCGCCAGCAGTACCAGGACGGGGAGCACAGATACGCAGTATTTT
J gene: TRBJ2-7; V gene: TRBV7-9; clone size: NA; D gene: TRBD2; CDR3 protein: CASSLEVSGGLSYEQYF; CDR3 DNA: TGTGCCAGCAGCTTAGAGGTTAGCGGGGGATTATCCTACGAGCAGTACTTC
J gene: TRBJ2-3; V gene: TRBV19; clone size: NA; D gene: TRBD1; CDR3 protein: CASLQPGQGTDTQYF; CDR3 DNA: TGTGCCAGTCTCCAACCGGGACAGGGGACAGATACGCAGTATTTT
J gene: TRBJ2-3; V gene: TRBV2; clone size: NA; D gene: NA; CDR3 protein: CASSEEGLGGHTQYF; CDR3 DNA: TGTGCCAGCAGTGAAGAGGGCCTCGGGGGCCATACGCAGTATTTT